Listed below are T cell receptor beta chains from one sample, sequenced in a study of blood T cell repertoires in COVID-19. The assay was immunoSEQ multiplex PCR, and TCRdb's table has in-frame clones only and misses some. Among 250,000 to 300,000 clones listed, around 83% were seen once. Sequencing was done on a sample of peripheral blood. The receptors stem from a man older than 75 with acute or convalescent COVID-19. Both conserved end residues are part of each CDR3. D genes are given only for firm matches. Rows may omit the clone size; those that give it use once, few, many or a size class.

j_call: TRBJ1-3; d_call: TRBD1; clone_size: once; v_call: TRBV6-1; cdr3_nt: TGTGCCAGCAGTGGGGGACAGGGGGCGCTGGGAAACACCATATATTTT; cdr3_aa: CASSGGQGALGNTIYF
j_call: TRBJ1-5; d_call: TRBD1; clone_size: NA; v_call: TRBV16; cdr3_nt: TGTGCCAGCAGCCCTACAGGGGGGAATCAGCCCCAGCATTTT; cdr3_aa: CASSPTGGNQPQHF
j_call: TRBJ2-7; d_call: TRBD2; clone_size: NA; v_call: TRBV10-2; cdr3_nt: TGCGCCAGCAGTGAGACTAGCGGGAGTCCCTCCTACGAGCAGTACTTC; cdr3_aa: CASSETSGSPSYEQYF
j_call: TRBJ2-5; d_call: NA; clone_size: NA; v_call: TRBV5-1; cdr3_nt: TGCGCCAGCAGCTTGGAGGGCCAGGGAATGATCCCACAAGAGACCCAGTACTTC; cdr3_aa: CASSLEGQGMIPQETQYF
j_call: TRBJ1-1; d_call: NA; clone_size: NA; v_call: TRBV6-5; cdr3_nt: TGTGCCAGCAGTTATACGAGAAACACTGAAGCTTTCTTT; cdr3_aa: CASSYTRNTEAFF
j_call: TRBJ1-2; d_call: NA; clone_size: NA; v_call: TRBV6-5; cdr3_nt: TGTGCCAGCAGATTCCCGGGGTACTCGGGTGGCTACACCTTC; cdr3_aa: CASRFPGYSGGYTF
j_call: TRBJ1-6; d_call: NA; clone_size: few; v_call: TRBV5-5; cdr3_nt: TGTGCCAGCAGCTTGGAAGGAGGCCCACCCCTCCACTTT; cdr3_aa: CASSLEGGPPLHF
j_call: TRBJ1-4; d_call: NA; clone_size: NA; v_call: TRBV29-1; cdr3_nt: TGCAGCGTTTGGGGGGGAAATGAAAAACTGTTTTTT; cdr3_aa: CSVWGGNEKLFF
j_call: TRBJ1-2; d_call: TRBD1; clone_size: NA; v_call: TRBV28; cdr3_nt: TGTGCCAGCTTAACAGGGGGCGCCTCCTTATATGGCTACACCTTC; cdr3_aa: CASLTGGASLYGYTF
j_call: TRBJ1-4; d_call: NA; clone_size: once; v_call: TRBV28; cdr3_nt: TGTGCCAGCAGTCCGACCGGCCTTAGGGGGGAAAAACTGTTTTTT; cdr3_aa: CASSPTGLRGEKLFF
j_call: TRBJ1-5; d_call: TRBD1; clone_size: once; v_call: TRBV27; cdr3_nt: TGTGCCAGCAGTTCGCGACAGGGGAATAGCAATCAGCCCCAGCATTTT; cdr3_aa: CASSSRQGNSNQPQHF
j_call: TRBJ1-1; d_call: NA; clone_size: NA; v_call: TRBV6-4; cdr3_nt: TGTGCCAGCAGTGACTCGAGTAACACTGAAGCTTTCTTT; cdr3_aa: CASSDSSNTEAFF